These T cell receptor beta chains were read from a single sample in a study of OX40 agonist ivuxolimab in advanced cancers. Data came from immunoSEQ multiplex PCR; TCRdb stores just in-frame clones and leaves some out. This table has 40,000 to 60,000 clones, around 80% appearing once. The sample consisted of CD4+ or CD8+ T cells sorted from blood, taken in a trial of the OX40 agonist ivuxolimab. The source of these receptors is an adult with an advanced solid tumor such as melanoma, head and neck, liver or kidney cancer. Each CDR3 is given with its conserved first and last residue. D genes are given only for firm matches. Where a row states a size, it is once, few, many or the class of an expanded clone; other rows omit it.

d_call,v_call,clone_size,j_call,cdr3_nt,cdr3_aa
NA,TRBV18,NA,TRBJ2-2,TGTGCCAGCTCACAACCGGGACTTAAAACCGGGGAGCTGTTTTTT,CASSQPGLKTGELFF
NA,TRBV6-6,NA,TRBJ2-4,TGTGCCAGCAGTTATGGGGCGAGGGGGGGAGTTCAGTACTTC,CASSYGARGGVQYF
NA,TRBV6-1,NA,TRBJ2-7,TGTGCCAGCAGTGAATTGTTTATCCTCCACTTC,CASSELFILHF
NA,TRBV27,few,TRBJ1-3,TGTGCCAGCAGTTTGATCCCTTTATACTCTGGAAACACCATATATTTT,CASSLIPLYSGNTIYF
NA,TRBV5-1,NA,TRBJ2-4,TGCGCCAGCAGCTTATCGGGAACTAGCCCAGCGATCGGCATTCAGTACTTC,CASSLSGTSPAIGIQYF
NA,TRBV18,NA,TRBJ2-7,TGTGCCAGCTCACCACTCCCGGGGACGACTGGCTACGAGCAGTACTTC,CASSPLPGTTGYEQYF
TRBD2,TRBV10-3,NA,TRBJ2-1,TGTGCCATCACCGAGGGACTAGCGGGAGCTGGGGAGCAGTTCTTC,CAITEGLAGAGEQFF
TRBD1,TRBV10-3,NA,TRBJ1-5,TGTGCCATCAGTGATAGTGACAGGGGGTACCAGCCCCAGCATTTT,CAISDSDRGYQPQHF
TRBD1,TRBV11-2,NA,TRBJ1-1,TGTGCCAGCAGCTCGCTGACAGGGAGTAACACTGAAGCTTTCTTT,CASSSLTGSNTEAFF
NA,TRBV9,NA,TRBJ1-1,TGTGCCAGCAGCGCCCCCCAGAACACTGAAGCTTTCTTT,CASSAPQNTEAFF
TRBD1,TRBV9,few,TRBJ1-4,TGTGCCAGCAGCACGCAGGGGGCACGTGAAAAACTGTTTTTT,CASSTQGAREKLFF
NA,TRBV13,NA,TRBJ2-7,TGTGCCAGCAGCTTAGACGGTACCTACGAGCAGTACTTC,CASSLDGTYEQYF
NA,TRBV4-1,NA,TRBJ2-5,TGCGCCAGCAGCCAAGAGGGGAAGAGGCTAGAGAGTGAGACCCAGTACTTC,CASSQEGKRLESETQYF
NA,TRBV7-9,NA,TRBJ1-5,TGTGCCAGCAGCTTAGGGGGTAATGAAGTGGTTCAGCCCCAGCATTTT,CASSLGGNEVVQPQHF
TRBD1,TRBV2,NA,TRBJ2-7,TGTGCCAGCAGTGAAAGACAGGGTGTCGGCTACGAGCAGTACTTC,CASSERQGVGYEQYF
NA,TRBV7-2,once,TRBJ2-7,TGTGCCAGCAGCGGGACTTCGTCCTACGAGCAGTACTTC,CASSGTSSYEQYF
TRBD2,TRBV9,NA,TRBJ2-7,TGTGCCAGCAGCGTAGCTGCGGGAGTCGACTACGAGCAGTACTTC,CASSVAAGVDYEQYF
TRBD1,TRBV4-1,NA,TRBJ1-4,TGCGCCAGCAGCCAAGATCCGGGACAGGGGAGTGAAAAACTGTTTTTT,CASSQDPGQGSEKLFF
NA,TRBV4-1,NA,TRBJ1-4,TGCGCCAGCAGCCTTCTGCGGGGCGGAGACGAAAAACTGTTTTTT,CASSLLRGGDEKLFF
TRBD2,TRBV6-1,NA,TRBJ2-1,TGTGCCAGCAGTGGCGAAACCGGGACTATATCTTACAATGAGCAGTTCTTC,CASSGETGTISYNEQFF
NA,TRBV2,NA,TRBJ1-4,TGTGCCAGCAGCGACGGGACCTATGGGGAAAAACTGTTTTTT,CASSDGTYGEKLFF
TRBD1,TRBV30,NA,TRBJ2-2,TGTGCCTGGAGCGAGGGGGCTACGAACACCGGGGAGCTGTTTTTT,CAWSEGATNTGELFF
NA,TRBV10-3,many,TRBJ1-1,TGTGCCATCGGACGGTTGAACACTGAAGCTTTCTTT,CAIGRLNTEAFF
NA,TRBV2,NA,TRBJ1-5,TGTGCCAGCGGGGACCGAGGCAATCAGCCCCAGCATTTT,CASGDRGNQPQHF
TRBD1,TRBV6-5,NA,TRBJ1-2,TGTGCCAGCAGTTCCAGGGGGCGCGAGTACTATGGCTACACCTTC,CASSSRGREYYGYTF
NA,TRBV12-5,NA,TRBJ2-7,TGTGCTAGTGAATCCGACAGCGCCTCTTTCTACGAGCAGTACTTC,CASESDSASFYEQYF
NA,TRBV7-2,NA,TRBJ1-3,TGTGCCAGCAGCTTAGAATTAGGTCAGTCCGACGGAAACACCATATATTTT,CASSLELGQSDGNTIYF
TRBD1,TRBV29-1,NA,TRBJ2-3,TGCAGCGTTCGGGACAGGGTTACGACAGATACGCAGTATTTT,CSVRDRVTTDTQYF
NA,TRBV10-1,NA,TRBJ2-7,TGCGCCACCAACGGTCACAGGGGAGGAGAGCAGTACTTC,CATNGHRGGEQYF
TRBD1,TRBV18,NA,TRBJ2-5,TGTGCCAGCTCACCCGGGACAGAAGAGACCCAGTACTTC,CASSPGTEETQYF
NA,TRBV7-2,NA,TRBJ2-3,TGTGCCAGCAACTTAGGAGGCGCGGACCGGGGGACGCAGTATTTT,CASNLGGADRGTQYF
TRBD1,TRBV6-6,NA,TRBJ1-1,TGTGCCAGCAGTTACGATAGGGGGCGAGACACTGAAGCTTTCTTT,CASSYDRGRDTEAFF
NA,TRBV5-1,NA,TRBJ2-1,TGCGCCAGCAGCTTGGTGTCCTTAGCGGATACCTACAATGAGCAGTTCTTC,CASSLVSLADTYNEQFF
NA,TRBV6-1,NA,TRBJ2-7,TGTGCCAGCAGTGAACAGGGATCCCCGAGCTCCTACGAGCAGTACTTC,CASSEQGSPSSYEQYF
TRBD1,TRBV6-5,NA,TRBJ1-4,TGTGCCAGCAGTTACCAGACAGGGATTAATGAAAAACTGTTTTTT,CASSYQTGINEKLFF
NA,TRBV6-5,many,TRBJ1-3,TGTGCCAGCAGGGGGGATTTGACGGGAAACACCATATATTTT,CASRGDLTGNTIYF
TRBD2,TRBV5-1,NA,TRBJ2-1,TGCGCCAGCAGCTTGGCACTAGCGGGAGGTTACAATGAGCAGTTCTTC,CASSLALAGGYNEQFF
NA,TRBV7-9,NA,TRBJ2-1,TGTGCCAGCAGCCCGTATGGGGGCCAGTACAATGAGCAGTTCTTC,CASSPYGGQYNEQFF
NA,TRBV6-5,NA,TRBJ1-1,TGTGCCAGCAGTTACGCGGGCACTGAAGCTTTCTTT,CASSYAGTEAFF
TRBD2,TRBV6-6,NA,TRBJ2-1,TGTGCCAGCAGTTCGAGGGCGGGAGGGAACAATGAGCAGTTCTTC,CASSSRAGGNNEQFF
NA,TRBV5-1,NA,TRBJ2-3,TGCGCCAGCAGCCTCGAAGGGTTAACTAGCACAGATACGCAGTATTTT,CASSLEGLTSTDTQYF
NA,TRBV7-8,NA,TRBJ2-2,TGTGCCAGCAGCACTCAAGCCACCGGGGAGCTGTTTTTT,CASSTQATGELFF
NA,TRBV5-4,NA,TRBJ1-1,TGTGCCAGCAGTAGGGTAGGAAACACTGAAGCTTTCTTT,CASSRVGNTEAFF
NA,TRBV6-1,NA,TRBJ1-2,TGTGCCAGCTGGGAGGTTGGCTACACCTTC,CASWEVGYTF
NA,TRBV11-2,NA,TRBJ2-7,TGTGCCAGCAGCTTACTGGTCCAGGCCTACGAGCAGTACTTC,CASSLLVQAYEQYF
NA,TRBV11-2,NA,TRBJ2-7,TGTGCCAGCAGCTTTCACAGGGCCTACGAGCAGTACTTC,CASSFHRAYEQYF
NA,TRBV11-2,few,TRBJ2-1,TGTGCCAGCAGAGCCCTCATGGGCTCCTCCTACAATGAGCAGTTCTTC,CASRALMGSSYNEQFF
NA,TRBV7-9,NA,TRBJ1-3,TGTGCCAGCAGCCCCGGGAGATTCGGAAACACCATATATTTT,CASSPGRFGNTIYF
TRBD2,TRBV7-2,NA,TRBJ2-7,TGTGCCAGCAGCGGCGGGAGGGCCACTGTTGGGCAGTACTTC,CASSGGRATVGQYF
TRBD1,TRBV18,NA,TRBJ2-7,TGTGCCAGCTCAGGGAGCACAGGGGAAGAGCAGTACTTC,CASSGSTGEEQYF
TRBD1,TRBV6-5,NA,TRBJ1-2,TGTGCCAGCAGCAGGGGGACAGGGGGCAAGGGTGGCTACACCTTC,CASSRGTGGKGGYTF